These 32 T cell receptor beta chains were sequenced from one sample in a study of response to subunit inactivated influenza vaccine. MiXCR, applied by TCRdb to the RT-PCR reads, yields one record per CDR3 protein. The data contain some 500,000 distinct CDR3 sequences, around 25% of them singletons. The sample here was CD4+ T cells sorted from PBMCs, taken around 5 days after vaccination. Receptor source: a man aged 50 or older who received an inactivated influenza vaccine.

The chain joins TRBV10-3 to TRBJ1-4; maybe TRBD1 (6 bases). The CDR3 covers 14 residues. Germline-derived CDR1 and CDR2 are ENHRY and SYGVKD. The V end was cut by 8 bases, the J end by 0 bases, with 10 bases between. In DNA, the CDR3 is TGTGCCATCCGGGGGGCCGCAACTAATGAAAAACTGTTTTTT. Its protein product is CAIRGAATNEKLFF.

The chain links TRBV12-3 or TRBV12-4 to TRBJ2-1; 10 bases agree with TRBD2. V lost 3 bases to trimming and J lost 5 bases; unmatched junction nucleotides: 4. This CDR3 contains 15 residues. The CDR3 nucleotides read TGTGCCAGCAGTTTTAGCGGGAGGAAGAACAATGAGCAGTTCTTC. Its translation: CASSFSGRKNNEQFF.

The CDR3 DNA follows: TGTGCCAGCAGCTTGAGCCCGGGGCGGCAAGAGACCCAGTACTTC. Translating it yields CASSLSPGRQETQYF. The chain joins TRBV5-5 to TRBJ2-5; D is possibly TRBD1 or TRBD2 (5 bases each). Germline lookup yields CDR1 SGHKS and CDR2 YYEKEE (reference sequence). The V end lost 1 base, the J end lost 2 bases, and 12 bases lay between the germline ends. The CDR3 contains 15 residues.

This chain joins TRBV6-2 or TRBV6-3 and TRBJ2-7; D is unclear. The CDR3 sequence is 14 residues long. Germline values: CDR1 MNHEY, CDR2 SVGEGT. Trimming removed 0 bases from V and 0 bases from J, with 6 bases in between. The CDR3 reads CASSYSGDSYEQYF. The CDR3 nucleotides are TGTGCCAGCAGTTACTCTGGGGACTCCTACGAGCAGTACTTC.

This clonotype was counted between two and nine times. V is TRBV10-3 and J is TRBJ1-1; TRBD1 agrees at 8 bases. Per the germline V gene, CDR1 is ENHRY and CDR2 is SYGVKD. V lost 8 bases to trimming and J lost 0 bases; unmatched junction nucleotides: 11. The CDR3 runs 16 residues. The CDR3 is CAIALGTGGMNTEAFF. The CDR3 nucleotides read TGTGCCATCGCCCTGGGGACAGGTGGAATGAACACTGAAGCTTTCTTT.

The chain recombines TRBV19 with TRBJ2-7; TRBD2 aligns across 7 bases. The trim removed 0 bases at V and 2 bases at J, leaving 4 bases unmatched. This CDR3 region has 15 residues. Germline values: CDR1 LNHDA, CDR2 SQIVND (reference sequence). The CDR3, as DNA: TGTGCCAGTAGTATAGATCGGGGGGAGACCTACGAGCAGTACTTC. Its protein is CASSIDRGETYEQYF.

The chain employs TRBV6-1 and TRBJ2-3; D unclear. The CDR3 loop spans 14 amino acids. The germline V and J ends were trimmed by 2 bases and 2 bases, with 8 bases remaining between them. The germline gives CDR1 MNHNS, CDR2 SASEGT. DNA of the CDR3: TGTGCCAGCAGTGAAATGAGAACCACAGATACGCAGTATTTT. Protein product: CASSEMRTTDTQYF.

This clonotype was counted only a few times. The chain joins TRBV7-2 to TRBJ2-7; 9 bases map to TRBD2. V was clipped by 2 bases and J by 2 bases; unmatched bases: 4. There are 15 residues in the CDR3. The V gene's germline CDR1 is SGHTA and CDR2 FQGNSA. The DNA of the CDR3 is TGTGCCAGCAGCTTACTGCGGGGGGGCCCCTACGAGCAGTACTTC. Its protein is CASSLLRGGPYEQYF.

This clonotype showed up many times. At one end the junction does not follow the germline gene, possibly because of a read error. V usage is TRBV5-1 and J usage is TRBJ2-3; 7 bases are a match to TRBD2. The germline CDR1 and CDR2 sequences are SGHRS and YFSETQ. The CDR3 is 15 residues long. The CDR3 bases are TGTGCCAGCAGTTTACCTAGCGGCGGCACAGATACGCAGTATTTT. This encodes CASSLPSGGTDTQYF.

This clonotype was counted only a few times. The gene calls are TRBV28 and TRBJ1-4, with D possibly being TRBD1 (6 bases). The CDR3 loop spans 14 amino acids. Between the trimmed V and J ends, which lost 8 bases and 7 bases, there was a span of 17 bases. Germline-derived CDR1 and CDR2 are MDHEN and SYDVKM. The CDR3 DNA sequence: TGTGCCAGCGGCGGCGGGGGGGGCGCTGAAAAACTGTTTTTT. Its protein is CASGGGGGAEKLFF. Full variable domain (remainder filled in from reference TRBV28 and TRBJ1-4): DVKVTQSSRYLVKRTGEKVFLECVQDMDHENMFWYRQDPGLGLRLIYFSYDVKMKEKGDIPEGYSVSREKKERFSLILESASTNQTSMYLCASGGGGGAEKLFFGSGTQLSVL.

This clonotype was seen at least ten times. This chain's CDR3 is CASSPGQSQPQHF. The CDR3 region has the DNA TGCGCCAGCAGCCCGGGACAGTCCCAGCCCCAGCATTTT. The V gene is TRBV5-1, the J gene TRBJ1-5; 7 bases fit TRBD1. Per the germline V gene, CDR1 is SGHRS and CDR2 is YFSETQ. The ends lost 4 bases at V and 7 bases at J; junction bases unmatched: 5. The length of the CDR3 is 13 residues. The full variable domain, completed using reference TRBV5-1 and TRBJ1-5, is KAGVTQTPRYLIKTRGQQVTLSCSPISGHRSVSWYQQTPGQGLQFLFEYFSETQRNKGNFPGRFSGRQFSNSRSEMNVSTLELGDSALYLCASSPGQSQPQHFGDGTRLSIL.

This clonotype was seen a few times. The chain combines TRBV10-3 with TRBJ2-1, with 10 nucleotides matching TRBD2. Germline CDR1 reads ENHRY; CDR2 reads SYGVKD. This CDR3 is built from 15 residues. V lost 8 bases and J lost 6; bases outside the gene matches: 10. The DNA of the CDR3 is TGTGCCATCGGACCGACTAGCGGGTTGACCAATGAGCAGTTCTTC. As protein: CAIGPTSGLTNEQFF.

The rearrangement links TRBV7-2 to TRBJ2-3; no clear D gene. The CDR3 sequence is 14 residues long. The V gene's germline CDR1 is SGHTA and CDR2 FQGNSA. V shed 5 bases and J shed 0 bases, with 9 bases lying between them. The CDR3 coding sequence is TGTGCCAGCAGCAACTTCGGCAGCACAGATACGCAGTATTTT. Amino acids: CASSNFGSTDTQYF.

This clonotype was detected only once. This rearrangement joins TRBV15 to TRBJ2-7; 12 nucleotides align to TRBD2. The CDR3 consists of 13 residues. V was pared by 8 bases and J by 7 bases, with 6 bases of the junction left unmatched. CDR1 LNHNV and CDR2 YYDKDF come from the germline V gene (reference sequence). The CDR3 protein is CATASGRAEEQYF. The CDR3 DNA follows: TGTGCCACCGCTAGCGGGAGGGCCGAAGAGCAGTACTTC.

This clonotype was observed many times. This chain links TRBV7-2 with TRBJ2-1; D is ambiguous. CDR3 length: 14 amino acids. The germline CDR1 and CDR2 sequences are SGHTA and FQGNSA. V was shortened by 7 bases and J by 9 bases, with 19 bases between the two germline ends. In DNA form, the CDR3 reads TGTGCCAGCACCCCCAATGCGGCTAGGATTGAGCAGTTCTTC. This translates into CASTPNAARIEQFF.

This clonotype was seen a handful of times. The rearrangement uses TRBV12-3 or TRBV12-4 and TRBJ1-2; 10 nucleotides align to TRBD1. CDR3 length: 16 amino acids. The V gene end was trimmed by 3 bases and the J gene end by 6 bases; junction bases not matched to a gene: 10. The CDR3, as DNA: TGTGCCAGCAGTTTTCTTCCGGGACAGGGGAAGCATGGCTACACCTTC. Its protein is CASSFLPGQGKHGYTF.

The rearrangement uses TRBV3-1 and TRBJ2-7; D is perhaps TRBD1 (5 bases). V was shortened by 4 bases and J by 6 bases, with 16 bases between the two germline ends. The CDR3 covers 14 residues. From germline, CDR1 is LGHDT and CDR2 YNNKEL (reference sequence). CDR3 loop: CASSPPGRTGEQYF. The CDR3 DNA follows: TGTGCCAGCAGCCCCCCCGGCAGAACAGGCGAGCAGTACTTC.

This sequence joins TRBV2 and TRBJ2-2, with TRBD1 matching 8 bases. Germline CDR1 SNHLY, CDR2 FYNNEI. The CDR3 contains 14 residues. The J segment lost 6 bases and the V segment lost 10 bases, leaving 10 bases of the junction unmatched. The CDR3 DNA sequence: TGTGCCACCTCAGGCCCAGGGGGCTCCGGGGAGCTGTTTTTT. This codes for CATSGPGGSGELFF.

This clonotype turned up a few times. The chain uses TRBV28 and TRBJ2-1; 11 nucleotides match TRBD2. Germline CDR1 is MDHEN and CDR2 is SYDVKM. This CDR3 region has 17 residues. V shed 1 base, J shed 0 bases, and the junction held 2 bases outside the gene matches. In nucleotides, the CDR3 is TGTGCCAGCAGTTTATCCACTAGCGGGAGCTCCTACAATGAGCAGTTCTTC. Encoded protein: CASSLSTSGSSYNEQFF.

The CDR3 loop reads CASSQLGRNTEAFF. The CDR3 DNA follows: TGTGCCAGCAGCCAATTGGGCAGGAACACTGAAGCTTTCTTT. The rearrangement links TRBV14 to TRBJ1-1; D not resolved. V lost 2 bases and J lost 1, with 8 bases in between. Germline lookup yields CDR1 SGHDN and CDR2 FVKESK. This CDR3 has 14 amino acids.

There are a few counts of this clonotype. J is TRBJ2-2 and V is TRBV5-1; possible D gene TRBD1, 5 bases. This CDR3 is 14 amino acids long. The germline CDR1 and CDR2 sequences are SGHRS and YFSETQ. The V end was cut by 4 bases, the J end by 4 bases, with 11 bases between. The CDR3 DNA is TGCGCCAGCAGCCAGCCAGGGTCCACCGGGGAGCTGTTTTTT. This sequence encodes CASSQPGSTGELFF.

This clonotype was seen a handful of times. The V call is TRBV20-1, the J call TRBJ2-3; TRBD2 matches at 12 bases. CDR3 length: 15 residues. From germline, CDR1 is DFQATT and CDR2 SNEGSKA (reference sequence). Unmatched junction bases numbered 5, after V lost 1 base and J lost 6 bases. The CDR3 is CSARVGTSGPDTQYF. In DNA form, the CDR3 reads TGCAGTGCTAGAGTTGGGACTAGCGGGCCCGATACGCAGTATTTT.

This clonotype was picked up a small number of times. The CDR3, as DNA: TGTGCCACCAGTGATTTTGGGGAGACCCAGTACTTC. The encoded protein is CATSDFGETQYF. V is TRBV24-1 and J is TRBJ2-5; D ambiguous. Germline assignment: CDR1 KGHDR and CDR2 SFDVKD. V lost 1 base and J 5 bases, leaving 4 bases between the germline ends. This CDR3 is 12 amino acids long.

This sequence joins TRBV12-3 or TRBV12-4 and TRBJ2-7; D gene unclear. V lost 1 base to trimming and J lost 6 bases, with 7 bases between them. There are 12 residues in the CDR3. The CDR3 nucleotides are TGTGCCAGCAGTTTAGTGACACGCGAGCAGTACTTC. This gives the protein CASSLVTREQYF.

A single count supports this clonotype. This sequence joins TRBV5-1 and TRBJ2-5, with 9 nucleotides matching TRBD2. The CDR3 is 15 residues long. CDR1 is SGHRS, CDR2 YFSETQ, per germline. V shed 0 bases and J 5 bases; nucleotides not matched to a gene: 5. The CDR3 nucleotides read TGCGCCAGCAGCTTGGTCGCTAGCGGGGTGGAGACCCAGTACTTC. Encoded protein: CASSLVASGVETQYF.

As for this clonotype: This may be a read error, as it is one base from a much larger clone. This chain joins TRBV20-1 and TRBJ2-1, with 8 bases lining up with TRBD1. V trimming: 0 bases; J trimming: 8 bases; junction bases outside the gene matches: 9. The CDR3 totals 15 residues. The germline V gene encodes CDR1 DFQATT and CDR2 SNEGSKA (reference sequence). The CDR3 nucleotides read TGCAGTGCTAGAGACCCAGACAGGGGTATCCATGAGCAGTTCTTC. Protein sequence: CSARDPDRGIHEQFF.

This clonotype was seen a few times. The gene calls are TRBV20-1 and TRBJ1-1; D is ambiguous. This CDR3 is built from 14 residues. Deletions cut 5 bases from V and 3 bases from J, with 16 bases between. Germline CDR1 and CDR2: DFQATT and SNEGSKA (reference sequence). The DNA for the CDR3 is TGCAGTGCTCCTCTCCTCCGAGGGTACACTGAAGCTTTCTTT. Its protein product is CSAPLLRGYTEAFF.

The gene calls are TRBV3-1 and TRBJ2-7; 13 nucleotides agree with TRBD2. Germline CDR1 is LGHDT and CDR2 is YNNKEL (reference sequence). The CDR3 totals 15 residues. After removal of 6 bases from V and 5 bases from J, the junction contained 7 bases not matched to a gene. The CDR3 DNA follows: TGTGCCAGCAGACGGACTAGCGGGAGTTCGAACGAGCAGTACTTC. This codes for CASRRTSGSSNEQYF.

The rearrangement uses TRBV7-2 and TRBJ2-4; perhaps TRBD2 as D (6 bases). This CDR3 has 13 residues. Between the trimmed V and J ends, which lost 5 bases and 9 bases, there was a span of 14 bases. Germline CDR1 SGHTA, CDR2 FQGNSA. This chain's CDR3 is CASSPGMGGIQYF. The DNA for the CDR3 is TGTGCCAGCAGCCCCGGGATGGGAGGCATTCAGTACTTC.

This chain connects TRBV12-3 or TRBV12-4 to TRBJ1-3; D might be TRBD1 (6 bases). The CDR3 is made up of 14 amino acids. Deletions cut 2 bases from V and 2 bases from J, with 7 bases between. The CDR3 sequence is CASSLWGPGNTIYF. The CDR3 bases are TGTGCCAGCAGTTTATGGGGGCCTGGAAACACCATATATTTT.

This clonotype occurred a few times. This chain links TRBV7-9 with TRBJ2-7; 14 bases fit TRBD2. V dropped 6 bases and J dropped 5; count of bases not matched to a gene: 6. Looked up from germline, CDR1 is SEHNR and CDR2 is FQNEAQ (reference sequence). The length of the CDR3 is 15 residues. CDR3 loop: CASSPGTSGSNEQYF. The CDR3 bases are TGTGCCAGCAGTCCCGGGACTAGCGGGAGTAACGAGCAGTACTTC.

The rearrangement uses TRBV27 and TRBJ2-1, with TRBD2 matching over 13 bases. The CDR3 totals 19 residues. V lost 6 bases to trimming and J lost 4 bases; unmatched junction nucleotides: 15. Germline V gives CDR1 MNHEY, CDR2 SMNVEV (reference sequence). CDR3 in DNA: TGTGCCAGCAGCCCAATCCGGACTAGCGGGAGAAGGAATTACAATGAGCAGTTCTTC. It is translated as CASSPIRTSGRRNYNEQFF.